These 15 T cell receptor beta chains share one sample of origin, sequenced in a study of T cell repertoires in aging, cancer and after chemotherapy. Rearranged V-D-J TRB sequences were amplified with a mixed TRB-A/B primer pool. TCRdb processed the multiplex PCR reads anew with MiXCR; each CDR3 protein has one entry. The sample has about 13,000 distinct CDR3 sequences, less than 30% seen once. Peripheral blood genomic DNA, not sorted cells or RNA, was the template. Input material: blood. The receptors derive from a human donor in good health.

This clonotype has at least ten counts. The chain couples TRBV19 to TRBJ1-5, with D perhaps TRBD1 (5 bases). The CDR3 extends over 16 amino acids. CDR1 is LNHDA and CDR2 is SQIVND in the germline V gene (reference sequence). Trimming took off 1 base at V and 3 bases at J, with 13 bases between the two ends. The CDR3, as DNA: TGTGCCAGTAGTATAGTGGGGCTCAATAACAATCAGCCCCAGCATTTT. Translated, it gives CASSIVGLNNNQPQHF.

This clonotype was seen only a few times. The CDR3 sequence: CASSPWTGVFSGANVLTF. The CDR3 DNA follows: TGTGCCAGCTCACCATGGACAGGGGTATTCTCTGGGGCCAACGTCCTGACTTTC. J is TRBJ2-6 and V is TRBV18; 9 bases match TRBD1. Losses at the gene ends were 2 bases for V and 0 bases for J; bases not matched to a gene: 5. Germline values: CDR1 KGHSH, CDR2 LQKENI. The CDR3 length is 18 residues.

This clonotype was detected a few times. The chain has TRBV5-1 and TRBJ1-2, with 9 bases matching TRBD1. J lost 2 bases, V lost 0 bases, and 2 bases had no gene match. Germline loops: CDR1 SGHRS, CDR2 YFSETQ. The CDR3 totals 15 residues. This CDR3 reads CASSLGDRANYGYTF. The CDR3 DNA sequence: TGCGCCAGCAGCTTGGGGGACAGGGCGAACTATGGCTACACCTTC.

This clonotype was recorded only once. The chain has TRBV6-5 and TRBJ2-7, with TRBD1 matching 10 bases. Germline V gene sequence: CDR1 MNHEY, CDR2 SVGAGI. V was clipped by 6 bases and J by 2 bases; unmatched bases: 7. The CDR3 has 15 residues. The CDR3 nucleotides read TGTGCCAGCAGCATCCGGGACAGGGGAACCTACGAGCAGTACTTC. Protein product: CASSIRDRGTYEQYF.

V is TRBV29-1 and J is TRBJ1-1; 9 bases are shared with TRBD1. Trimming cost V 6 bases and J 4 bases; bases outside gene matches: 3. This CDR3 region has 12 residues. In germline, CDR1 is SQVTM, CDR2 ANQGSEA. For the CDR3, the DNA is TGCAGCGTCAAGACAGGGGGCACTGAAGCTTTCTTT. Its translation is CSVKTGGTEAFF. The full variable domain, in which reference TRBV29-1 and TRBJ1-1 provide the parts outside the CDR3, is SAVISQKPSRDICQRGTSLTIQCQVDSQVTMMFWYRQQPGQSLTLIATANQGSEATYESGFVIDKFPISRPNLTFSTLTVSNMSPEDSSIYLCSVKTGGTEAFFGQGTRLTVV.

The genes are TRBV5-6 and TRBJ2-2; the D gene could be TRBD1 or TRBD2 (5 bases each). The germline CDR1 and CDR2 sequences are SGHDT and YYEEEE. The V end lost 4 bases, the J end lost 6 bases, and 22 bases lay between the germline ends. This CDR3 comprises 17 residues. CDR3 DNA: TGTGCCAGCAGCCCGGGGCTCGGGGTTCTCCGGGCCGGGGAGCTGTTTTTT. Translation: CASSPGLGVLRAGELFF.

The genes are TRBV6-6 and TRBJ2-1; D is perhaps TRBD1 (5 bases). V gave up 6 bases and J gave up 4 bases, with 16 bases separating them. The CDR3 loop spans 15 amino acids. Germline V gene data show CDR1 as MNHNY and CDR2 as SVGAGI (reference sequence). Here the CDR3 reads CASRLNRWKYNEQFF. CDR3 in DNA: TGTGCCAGCAGACTCAACAGGTGGAAGTACAATGAGCAGTTCTTC.

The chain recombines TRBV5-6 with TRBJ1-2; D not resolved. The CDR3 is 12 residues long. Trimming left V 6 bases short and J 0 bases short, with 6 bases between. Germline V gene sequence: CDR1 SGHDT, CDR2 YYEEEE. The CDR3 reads CASTWSNYGYTF. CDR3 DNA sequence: TGTGCCAGCACTTGGTCTAACTATGGCTACACCTTC.

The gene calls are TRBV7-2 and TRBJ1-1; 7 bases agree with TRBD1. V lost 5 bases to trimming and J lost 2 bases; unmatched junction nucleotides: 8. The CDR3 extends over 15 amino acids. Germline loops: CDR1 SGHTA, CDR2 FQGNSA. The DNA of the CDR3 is TGTGCCAGCAGCCAACACAGGGGACTAAACACTGAAGCTTTCTTT. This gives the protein CASSQHRGLNTEAFF.

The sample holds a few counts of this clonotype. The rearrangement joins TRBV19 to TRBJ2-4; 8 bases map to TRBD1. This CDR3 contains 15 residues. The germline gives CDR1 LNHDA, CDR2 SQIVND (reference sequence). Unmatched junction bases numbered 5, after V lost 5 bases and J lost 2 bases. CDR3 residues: CASSERTGPKNIQYF. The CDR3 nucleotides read TGTGCCAGTAGTGAGCGGACAGGGCCCAAAAACATTCAGTACTTC.

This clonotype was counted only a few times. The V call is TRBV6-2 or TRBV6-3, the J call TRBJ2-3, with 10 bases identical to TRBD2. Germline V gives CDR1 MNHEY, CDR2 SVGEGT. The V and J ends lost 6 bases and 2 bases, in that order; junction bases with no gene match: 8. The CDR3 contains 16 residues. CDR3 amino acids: CASSVGLAGATDTQYF. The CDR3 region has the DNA TGTGCCAGCAGCGTGGGCCTAGCGGGGGCCACAGATACGCAGTATTTT.

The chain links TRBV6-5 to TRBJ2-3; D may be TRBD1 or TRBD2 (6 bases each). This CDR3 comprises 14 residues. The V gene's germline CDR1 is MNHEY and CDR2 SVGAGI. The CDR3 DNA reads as TGTGCTGTGGGGGGCCCACTCCAGACAGATACGCAGTATTTT. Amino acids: CAVGGPLQTDTQYF.

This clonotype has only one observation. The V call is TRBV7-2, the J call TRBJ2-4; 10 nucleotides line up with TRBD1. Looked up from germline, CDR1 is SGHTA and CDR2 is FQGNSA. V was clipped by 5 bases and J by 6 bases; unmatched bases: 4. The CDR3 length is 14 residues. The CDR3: CASSPGQGGNIQYF. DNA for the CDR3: TGTGCCAGCAGCCCCGGACAGGGGGGAAACATTCAGTACTTC.

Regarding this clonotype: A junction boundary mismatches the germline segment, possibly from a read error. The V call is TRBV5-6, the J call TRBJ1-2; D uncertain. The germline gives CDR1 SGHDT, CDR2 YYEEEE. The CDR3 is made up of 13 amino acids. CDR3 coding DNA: TGCGCCAGCAGCTTGTCAACCAACTATGGCTACACCTTC. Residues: CASSLSTNYGYTF.

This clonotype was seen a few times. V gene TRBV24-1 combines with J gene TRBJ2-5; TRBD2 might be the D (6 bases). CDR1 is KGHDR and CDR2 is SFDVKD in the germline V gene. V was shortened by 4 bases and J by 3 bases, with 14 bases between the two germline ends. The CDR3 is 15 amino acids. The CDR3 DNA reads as TGTGCCACCAGTGACCCGGGGCTAGCGAAAGAGACCCAGTACTTC. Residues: CATSDPGLAKETQYF.